This record looks at one TCR beta chain sequence and its context. Antigen unknown. This sample is drawn from a study of esophageal squamous cell carcinoma under preoperative chemotherapy. CDR1 MNHNS and CDR2 SASEGT come from the germline V gene. With V trimmed by 7 bases and J by 10 bases, 8 bases remained unmatched. The CDR3 consists of 13 residues. Whole-study results and caveats: Tumor-infiltrating lymphocytes showed no significant post-chemotherapy TCR diversity increase, unlike peripheral T cells.

In TCRdb, the PCR reads were re-called with MiXCR into one record per CDR3 protein. The sample has about 30,000 distinct CDR3 sequences, roughly 48% seen once. Time point indicated: before preoperative PTX-NDP chemotherapy. Preoperative chemotherapy with paclitaxel-nedaplatin was given to patients before surgery. J is TRBJ2-1 and V is TRBV6-1; 9 bases map to TRBD1. This specimen was taken from a patient given preoperative chemotherapy. The TCR was taken from a human donor with esophageal squamous cell carcinoma. The donor label of this sample is uncertain. The CDR3 region is CASKGTGGGEQFF. The DNA of the CDR3 is TGTGCCAGCAAAGGAACAGGGGGCGGAGAGCAGTTCTTC.